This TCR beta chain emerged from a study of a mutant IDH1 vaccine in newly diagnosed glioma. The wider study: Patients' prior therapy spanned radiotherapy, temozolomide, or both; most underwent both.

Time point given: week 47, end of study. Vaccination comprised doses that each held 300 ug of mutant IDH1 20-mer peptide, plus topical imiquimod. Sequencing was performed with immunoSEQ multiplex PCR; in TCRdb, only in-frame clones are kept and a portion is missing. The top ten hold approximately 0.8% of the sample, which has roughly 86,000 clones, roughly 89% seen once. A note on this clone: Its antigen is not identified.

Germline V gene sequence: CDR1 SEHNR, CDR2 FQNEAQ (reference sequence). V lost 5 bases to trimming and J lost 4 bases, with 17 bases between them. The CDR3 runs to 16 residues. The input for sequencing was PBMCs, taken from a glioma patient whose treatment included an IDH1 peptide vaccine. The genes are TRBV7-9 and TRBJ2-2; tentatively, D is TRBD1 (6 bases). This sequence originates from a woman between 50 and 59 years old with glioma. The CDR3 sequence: CASSPQGRVATGELFF. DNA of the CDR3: TGTGCCAGCAGCCCACAGGGCAGGGTTGCCACCGGGGAGCTGTTTTTT.